This T cell receptor beta chain was recorded in a study of cytomegalovirus exposure and HLA in healthy donors (dated by TCRdb to 2016 to 2017). Describing the broader study: According to an earlier analysis of around 600 of the donors, about 190 million T cells yielded 95 million to 140 million unique TCR beta sequences and approximately 300 Gb of sequence data. In the later analysis, no new phenotypic data were used to find candidate immune exposures; instead, reliance was placed on TCR beta sequences and their occurrence across donors. A later genetic analysis took genome-wide SNP genotypes for 398 of the 666 donors and used that subset as a discovery cohort. Of the 300 to 500 genotyped donors, approximately 80% were placed in the genetic ancestry cluster associated with self-reported Caucasian donors. HLA typing included class I and class II loci at four-digit resolution. Roughly 5 DR-DQ haplotypes were handled as single units for association and clustering, since linkage in the cohort was strong. A later analysis re-examined previously published TCR beta repertoires from just over 650 donors and added high-resolution HLA genotyping to investigate patterns of TCR occurrence. All discovery cohort repertoires had been generated using a single sequencing platform. The study was designed to test whether signatures of past pathogen exposure could be identified by cataloging public T cell receptors. The study profiled the T cell repertoires of around 700 subjects by immunosequencing and related them to cytomegalovirus serostatus. Donor age, sex, ethnicity and CMV serostatus were compiled together with the repertoire data. Around 320 gigabases of sequencing data and roughly 90 million unique TCR sequences were included in an early release covering 550 to 800 HLA-typed donors. Among around 400 genotyped donors of the cohort, an average of about 240,000 unique TCR beta nucleotide sequences were sequenced per donor, about a sixth of them non-productive. In addition to the first cohort of around 670 subjects, a separate validation cohort of 120 different subjects was used. The number of typed donors differed by locus: about 620-640 for A, B, C, DRB1 and DQB1; 522 for DQA1; over 600 for DPA1; and roughly 470 for DPB1. In an earlier analysis of roughly 540 of the donors, high-throughput TCR beta sequencing was used to judge whether each TCR beta V gene segment behaved as functional or pseudogenic. To predict cytomegalovirus infection status, the study brought together high-throughput TCR immunosequencing, statistical association of individual TCRs with disease status, and machine learning. What the study reported, not specific to this receptor: Because counts were too low, about 18 rarely observed V segments, including chromosome 9 orphons, were excluded from the earlier analysis of 587 of the donors. Some IMGT-functional V segments, including TRBV6-2 and TRBV6-3, could not be told apart with the 87-base-pair reads, so those segments were excluded. It was suggested by the authors that the approach could potentially be generalized to other disease states and immunological phenotypes. Presence/absence analyses assumed roughly uniform sequencing depth across donors, an assumption that may not hold. When HLA alleles, especially DR and DQ, strongly co-occurred, TCR associations were difficult to assign to individual alleles. In a later analysis, some 18,000 TCR beta sequences were associated with specific HLA alleles at a false discovery rate of 0.05. Linkage disequilibrium might explain the correlated functional status among segregating V segments, but an unknown experimental factor could not be excluded. A further reported finding was that TCR beta sequences accurately predicted the HLA-A and HLA-B alleles for most subjects in the first cohort. Cytomegalovirus status was reported to be diagnosed by the classifier with high specificity and sensitivity in both the original and validation cohorts. In a later analysis, TCR association rates were found to vary across HLA loci, with the most associated TCRs seen for DRB1 alleles and the fewest for HLA-C alleles. A cluster of highly shared sequence variants was judged likely to represent a technical artifact of the sequencing pipeline. In an earlier analysis of 500 to 650 of the donors, most TCR beta V segments appeared in productive rearrangements about 87% or about 30% of the time, broadly matching IMGT annotations. Immune exposure information for the cohort was limited to CMV serostatus. Compared with equally common non-associated chains, HLA-associated TCR beta chains in a later analysis were more clonally expanded and had lower generation probabilities. The cohort was sequenced for TCR beta chains only, and without alpha or paired-chain data the features that could be detected were limited. A later analysis found that most CMV-associated TCR beta chains appeared HLA-restricted, with HLA associations seemingly driven largely by CMV exposure. In vitro tests confirmed that a few of the cytomegalovirus-associated TCR beta chains recognize cytomegalovirus antigens. A later analysis reported that several top co-occurrence clusters appeared linked to parvovirus B19, influenza, CMV and Epstein-Barr virus. HLA typing was unavailable for some donors at each locus, so association tests used only the typed subset. A later genetic analysis reported fewer N-insertions in productive TCRs among donors in an Asian-associated ancestry cluster than the roughly 620-donor mean. While some public TCRs were present in many individuals, most TCR sequences turned up only very rarely across donors. An association between a missense DCLRE1C variant and V-gene and J-gene trimming of TCR beta chains was found in a later genetic analysis and replicated in an independent cohort. The study listed 170 or so TCR beta chains as associated with cytomegalovirus.

Libraries were made using the immunoSEQ multiplex PCR assay. For the multiplex PCR, a mixture combining 60 forward primers for TCR Vbeta segments and 13 reverse primers for TCR Jbeta segments was used. The CDR3 region of rearranged TCR beta genes was amplified from genomic DNA with a multiplex PCR assay. The Illumina HiSeq System was used to sequence the amplified TCR beta libraries as 87-base-pair reads. The original pipeline was this. Across the 670 or so repertoires, a later analysis counted tens of millions of unique TCR beta chains, roughly 11 million of which were shared by at least two donors. A nearest-neighbor algorithm error-corrected the raw reads and collapsed the reads into unique sequences, merging closely related sequences to remove PCR and sequencing errors. Alignment of CDR3 sequences to IMGT reference sequences was used to assign V, D and J gene segments. For a sequence to be retained, a match of at least six nucleotides was required to both a V gene segment and a J gene segment. Rearrangements were classified as productive when the CDR3 lacked stop codons and remained in frame with V and J, and all other rearrangements were classified as non-productive. CDR3 was defined by IMGT convention, running from the second conserved V-encoded cysteine to the conserved J-encoded phenylalanine. The earlier analysis of some 580 of the donors excluded any sequence lacking an unambiguous match to a single V gene segment. An earlier analysis of 500 to 700 of the donors classified V segments as functional when productive rearrangements were above 56.7% and as segregating when the standard deviation between donors was above 5%. A statistical classification framework was developed to diagnose cytomegalovirus status using the catalog of TCR beta chain sequences. A later analysis assigned V and J genes by comparing TCR nucleotide sequences with IMGT/GENE-DB human TR gene sequences. In a later analysis, CDR3 sequences and most-parsimonious VDJ recombination scenarios were assigned using the TCRdist pipeline. A later analysis defined each TCR beta chain by its CDR3 amino acid sequence plus V-gene family, and excluded reads lacking a unique V-gene family. A later analysis removed 592 highly shared, low-generation-probability nucleotide sequences to deal with suspected cross-contamination and a sequencing artifact. A later analysis calculated a clonal expansion index for each public chain from normalized within-repertoire ranks of inferred template counts. Generation probabilities in a later analysis came from a VDJ recombination model fitted to out-of-frame rearrangements, and those results were checked against IGoR. In a later analysis, TCR-TCR, TCR-HLA and TCR-CMV co-occurrence was scored with hypergeometric tests, and a repertoire-size bias correction was applied to TCR pairs. A later analysis estimated false discovery rates by permuting HLA or CMV assignments 20 times. In a later analysis, co-occurring TCRs were grouped using DBSCAN, with TCRdist sequence similarity added in when clustering inside HLA-allele-positive subsets. Repertoires with fewer than 30,000 or more than 120,000 public chains were left out of co-occurrence clustering, as were five repertoires with anomalous nucleotide sharing. TCRdb stores this immuneACCESS table with in-frame sequences only. Part of the clones is absent; in the studies checked, under half of the shortfall reflects unresolved V genes, and no reason is known for the rest. V and J calls plus clone size are reproduced from that table; the DNA served to infer D and trimming. The sample has 85,000 to 130,000 clones on record, 60% to 80% of them singletons. The ten largest clones capture 2.5% to 3.5% of the sample.

The cohort comprised fewer than 700 healthy bone marrow donors. At the time of sampling, every cohort member was nominally healthy, though immune exposures that went unrecorded were likely present. The donor was CMV seronegative and was included in the group of several hundred seronegative cohort members. Each donor provided a peripheral blood sample, and peripheral blood mononuclear cells were used for TCR beta sequencing. The Qiagen DNeasy Blood Extraction Kit was used to extract genomic DNA from the blood cell samples. The CDR3 spans 16 residues, from the cysteine through the phenylalanine. Only CDR3 DNA is held: 48 bases, read in frame from base 1. Based on the germline V gene, the CDR1 and CDR2 sequences are SGHAT and FQNNGV. Germline trimming: 4 bases from V, 6 bases from J; junction bases outside gene matches: 12. Details on this clone: Its antigen is currently not known. It has no much larger one-base neighbor in the sample; base qualities were not kept.

The receptor comes from a female donor in good health and CMV-seronegative. The sequence links TRBV11-2 to TRBJ2-1, and TRBD1 matches 7 of the central bases. The sample comprised PBMCs. The base sequence is TGTGCCAGCAGCTACCGACCGGGACAGCTAATCAATGAGCAGTTCTTC. Translation gives CASSYRPGQLINEQFF. Beyond the CDR3, the reference TRBV11-2 and TRBJ2-1 genes provide the residues; the full variable domain reads: EAGVAQSPRYKIIEKRQSVAFWCNPISGHATLYWYQQILGQGPKLLIQFQNNGVVDDSQLPKDRFSAERLKGVDSTLKIQPAKLEDSAVYLCASSYRPGQLINEQFFGPGTRLTVL.